This is a list of T cell receptor beta chains from one sample in a study of blood T cell repertoires in COVID-19. Data came from immunoSEQ multiplex PCR; TCRdb stores just in-frame clones and leaves some out. The sample shows about 78,000 clones, about nine tenths of them seen only once. Sequencing input: peripheral blood. The receptors shown here come from a man aged 45 to 65 with active or convalescent COVID-19. Each CDR3 is given without its conserved first and last residue. A D gene is named only where the DNA matches it firmly. Part of the rows lack a size; the others show once, few, many or a class for expanded clones.

>TRBV2|TRBD1|16|NA
ASSAVTGLTSSYNEQF
>TRBV4-3|TRBD1|14|NA
ASSQGQGSNTGELF
>TRBV15|TRBD1|13|NA
ATSPAGTEHYGYT
>TRBV6-2/TRBV6-3|TRBD1|12|once
ASSPGQGYNEQF
>TRBV11-2|TRBD2|12|NA
ASSLLAGGDTQY
>TRBV21-1|NA|13|NA
ASSPKDRVRSPLH
>TRBV7-2|NA|13|NA
ASSLSVEGNQPQH
>TRBV5-8|NA|12|NA
ASSLADRRDGYT
>TRBV6-2/TRBV6-3|TRBD1|17|once
ASSYQGQGASGDYNEQF
>TRBV5-5|TRBD1|15|NA
ASSADRDRGPGDTIY
>TRBV20-1|TRBD1|11|NA
SASAQGTGELF
>TRBV6-1|NA|12|NA
ASATRDTGETQY
>TRBV28|NA|13|few
ASRLSGTPYYGYT
>TRBV5-4|TRBD2|14|NA
ASSLRWGGGANVLT
>TRBV18|NA|12|few
ASSPGGEYQPQH
>TRBV14|TRBD1|11|NA
ASSRRTGDGYT
>TRBV19|NA|14|NA
ASSIDPSQGTDTQY
>TRBV5-1|NA|12|NA
ASSADRPTDTQY
>TRBV6-5|NA|12|NA
ASSYSEGLWGYT
>TRBV5-5|TRBD2|12|once
ASSTGLAVETQY
>TRBV9|TRBD1|14|NA
ASSGQGVLSGNTIY
>TRBV6-6|TRBD1|11|NA
ASSRDRGYEQY
>TRBV2|NA|14|NA
ASRYTGGRNTGELF
>TRBV13|TRBD1|13|NA
ASSLGLTGGTEAF
>TRBV4-3|NA|14|NA
ASSQAPDRTLYGYT
>TRBV24-1|TRBD1|13|NA
ATSDSGQVWETQY